This is a list of T cell receptor beta chains from one sample in a study of T-cell reconstitution after alpha-beta-depleted transplantation in children. Each CDR3 protein is one row after TCRdb ran MiXCR on the PCR reads. The sample gives a few hundred thousand distinct CDR3 sequences, approximately 13% of which show up once; approximately 2.1% is in the top ten. Here the sequenced sample was PBMCs, mostly from graft donor cells, taken 360 days after TCRalphabeta/CD19-depleted stem cell transplant. Receptors were obtained from a male patient younger than 18 who had a stem cell transplant for acute myeloid leukemia, so the T cells may come from the graft donor. The CDR3 runs from the conserved cysteine through the conserved F or W. A D gene is named only where the DNA matches it firmly. For some rows the clone size is stated as once, few or many, or as a class when expanded; others skip it.

TRBJ2-1,-,-,TRBV7-2,TGTGCCAGCAGCTTAGGGGTCCCTATCCCGCTCTTC,CASSLGVPIPLF
TRBJ2-1,many,TRBD1,TRBV6-5,TGTGCCAGCAGTTACGGGACAGGGGTAGTAGGCAATGAGCAGTTCTTC,CASSYGTGVVGNEQFF
TRBJ2-1,-,TRBD1,TRBV5-1,TGCGCCAGCAGCTTGGCCCATGGAGGGACAGGCATCGGCTACAATGAGCAGTTCTTC,CASSLAHGGTGIGYNEQFF
TRBJ2-5,-,-,TRBV5-6,TGTGCCAGCAGCTTGGGGGGACTGGTGCACCCCCAAGAGACCCAGTACTTC,CASSLGGLVHPQETQYF
TRBJ2-1,-,TRBD1,TRBV5-1,TGCGCCAGCGGCGCGCCGGGACAGGGTTTAGATGAGCAGTTCTTC,CASGAPGQGLDEQFF
TRBJ1-1,many,-,TRBV30,TGTGCCTGGAGTTGGATAGGGCTCATGAACACTGAAGCTTTCTTT,CAWSWIGLMNTEAFF
TRBJ2-3,many,TRBD2,TRBV10-3,TGTGCCATCAGTGAGTGGGGACTAGCGGGGAGCACAGATACGCAGTATTTT,CAISEWGLAGSTDTQYF
TRBJ2-1,many,-,TRBV29-1,TGCAGCGTCGACTACAGGGGAGGCTACAATGAGCAGTTCTTC,CSVDYRGGYNEQFF
TRBJ1-2,-,-,TRBV19,TGTGCCAGTAGTACGTTGGGCCGGGACACTAACTATGGCTACACCTTC,CASSTLGRDTNYGYTF
TRBJ2-1,few,TRBD1,TRBV7-6,TGTGCCAGCAGCTTACCGGGGACAGGGTCGCATGAGCAGTTCTTC,CASSLPGTGSHEQFF
TRBJ2-1,few,-,TRBV5-1,TGCGCCAGCAGCTTGCCGCAGGAGGGAAATGAGCAGTTCTTC,CASSLPQEGNEQFF
TRBJ2-5,-,-,TRBV3-1,TGTGCCAGCAGCCAAGATCTCGGGTTCAACCAAGAGACCCAGTACTTC,CASSQDLGFNQETQYF
TRBJ2-7,few,-,TRBV29-1,TGCAGCGTTTTGTGGGGCTCTCCGAGGGAGCAGTACTTC,CSVLWGSPREQYF
TRBJ2-1,few,TRBD2,TRBV29-1,TGCAGCGTTGGAGCGGGAGCGTACAATGAGCAGTTCTTC,CSVGAGAYNEQFF
TRBJ2-7,-,TRBD2,TRBV7-6,TGTGCCAGCAGCTTAAGGTCACTAGCGGGAATATATTACGAGCAGTACTTC,CASSLRSLAGIYYEQYF
TRBJ2-1,-,-,TRBV20-1,TGCAGTGCACCCGGGACACCGTACAATGAGCAGTTCTTC,CSAPGTPYNEQFF
TRBJ1-2,many,TRBD1,TRBV7-2,TGTGCCAGCAGCCGGGACAGATTCTACACCTTC,CASSRDRFYTF
TRBJ2-3,-,-,TRBV12-3/TRBV12-4,TGTGCCAGCAGTTTAGTTAGGACCGAGAGCACAGATACGCAGTATTTT,CASSLVRTESTDTQYF
TRBJ2-3,many,-,TRBV5-6,TGTGCCAGCAGCACTAGACCAACAGATACGCAGTATTTT,CASSTRPTDTQYF
TRBJ2-5,-,-,TRBV12-3/TRBV12-4,TGTGCCAGCAGCCCCCTGGCACAAGAGACCCAGTACTTC,CASSPLAQETQYF
TRBJ2-3,few,-,TRBV29-1,TGCAGCGCCGGTGGGGGGCTTTTAGTTGCAGATACGCAGTATTTT,CSAGGGLLVADTQYF
TRBJ2-7,-,-,TRBV28,TGTGCCAGCAGAAACGGACAGTACGCCTACGAGCAGTACTTC,CASRNGQYAYEQYF
TRBJ2-7,many,-,TRBV7-2,TGTGCCAGCAGCTTGAGGGGACCCTACGAGCAGTACTTC,CASSLRGPYEQYF
TRBJ2-3,-,-,TRBV20-1,TGCAGTGCTAGCTCGCTGGCTAGCGCGCTCACAGATACGCAGTATTTT,CSASSLASALTDTQYF
TRBJ1-2,few,-,TRBV7-6,TGTGCCAGCAGCTTAGTCGACGCCGACTATGGCTACACCTTC,CASSLVDADYGYTF
TRBJ2-7,many,TRBD2,TRBV6-5,TGTGCCAGCAGTTACTCCCCGCTAGCGGGAGTTAATTACGAGCAGTACTTC,CASSYSPLAGVNYEQYF
TRBJ1-5,few,-,TRBV7-3,TGTGCCAGCGGTGGGGGGTCTCAGCCCCAGCATTTT,CASGGGSQPQHF
TRBJ2-2,-,TRBD1,TRBV4-3,TGCGCCAGCAGCCAAATCGACAGGGTGAACACCGGGGAGCTGTTTTTT,CASSQIDRVNTGELFF
TRBJ2-3,-,TRBD2,TRBV5-1,TGCGCCAGCAGCTCATTAGCGGGGGGGCACACAGATACGCAGTATTTT,CASSSLAGGHTDTQYF